These 10 T cell receptor beta chains were all obtained from the same sample, sequenced in a study of graft-versus-host responses after intestinal transplantation. Sequencing was performed with immunoSEQ multiplex PCR; in TCRdb, only in-frame clones are kept and a portion is missing. This sample has about 80,000 clones, with around 93% found just once. Here the sequenced sample was PBMCs, taken 98 days after intestinal transplantation. The source is a human patient who received an intestinal transplant, so some T cells may come from the graft donor.

V gene TRBV6-6 combines with J gene TRBJ2-7; D is unclear. The CDR3 runs to 13 residues. The V end was cut by 4 bases, the J end by 1 base, with 8 bases between. CDR1 is MNHNY and CDR2 is SVGAGI in the germline V gene (reference sequence). The CDR3 region has the DNA TGTGCCAGCAGTTGGCAGACGTCCTACGAGCAGTACTTC. Translation gives CASSWQTSYEQYF.

The J gene is TRBJ2-3, the V gene TRBV28; 9 bases align to TRBD2. Germline V gene data show CDR1 as MDHEN and CDR2 as SYDVKM. The J segment lost 3 bases and the V segment lost 1 base, leaving 8 bases of the junction unmatched. There are 17 residues in the CDR3. The CDR3: CASSLSASGDLTDTQYF. Here the CDR3 DNA reads TGTGCCAGCAGTTTATCGGCTAGCGGGGATCTGACAGATACGCAGTATTTT.

The chain is built from TRBV4-1 and TRBJ2-7; TRBD1 agrees at 11 bases. V lost 1 base, J lost 4 bases, and 6 bases stayed unmatched. Germline loops: CDR1 MGHRA, CDR2 YSYEKL. This CDR3 is built from 16 residues. The CDR3 sequence: CASSQVLGQGAYEQYF. CDR3 in DNA: TGCGCCAGCAGCCAAGTACTAGGACAGGGGGCGTACGAGCAGTACTTC.

J is TRBJ1-1 and V is TRBV6-5, with D possibly being TRBD1 (6 bases). CDR3 length: 14 residues. Between the trimmed V and J ends, which lost 2 bases and 1 base, there was a span of 8 bases. The germline V gene encodes CDR1 MNHEY and CDR2 SVGAGI. The CDR3: CASSYTGQNTEAFF. The CDR3 DNA is TGTGCCAGCAGTTACACGGGACAGAACACTGAAGCTTTCTTT.

The chain combines TRBV9 with TRBJ1-2, with TRBD1 identical over 7 bases. From germline, CDR1 is SGDLS and CDR2 YYNGEE. The CDR3 loop spans 15 amino acids. With V trimmed by 3 bases and J by 6 bases, 11 bases remained unmatched. The CDR3 bases are TGTGCCAGCAGCGGGGAAACGACAGGGTCCCATGGCTACACCTTC. As protein: CASSGETTGSHGYTF.

This clone was recorded only once. This chain joins TRBV6-6 and TRBJ2-5; weak D call: TRBD2 (5 bases). V was trimmed by 2 bases and J by 8 bases, leaving 9 bases between them. Germline CDR1 is MNHNY and CDR2 is SVGAGI (reference sequence). The CDR3 is 12 amino acids. CDR3 residues: CASSYGSGTQYF. The CDR3 DNA reads as TGTGCCAGCAGTTACGGAAGCGGCACCCAGTACTTC.

The V call is TRBV6-6, the J call TRBJ1-1; no clear D. Germline CDR1 MNHNY, CDR2 SVGAGI (reference sequence). The CDR3 runs to 12 residues. Trimming took 0 bases from V and 11 from J, leaving 10 bases between them. CDR3 DNA: TGTGCCAGCAGTTACTCGAAGGGAGAGGCTTTCTTT. Its translation is CASSYSKGEAFF.

The rearrangement links TRBV30 to TRBJ2-2; 10 bases map to TRBD2. J gave up 4 bases and V 2 bases, and 7 bases lay outside the gene matches. The CDR3 loop spans 16 amino acids. Germline loops: CDR1 GTSNPN, CDR2 SVGIG (reference sequence). The chain's CDR3 is CAWSTSGMLLTGELFF. CDR3 DNA: TGTGCCTGGAGTACTAGCGGGATGCTACTCACCGGGGAGCTGTTTTTT.

The genes are TRBV25-1 and TRBJ1-5; 9 bases agree with TRBD1. The germline V gene encodes CDR1 MGHDK and CDR2 SYGVNS. V shed 5 bases and J 4 bases; nucleotides not matched to a gene: 6. The CDR3 is made up of 15 amino acids. CDR3 DNA: TGTGCCAGCAGTCCTCCCGGGACAGGGAATCAGCCCCAGCATTTT. Protein product: CASSPPGTGNQPQHF.

V usage is TRBV4-2 and J usage is TRBJ2-7; D unclear. Trimming removed 3 bases from V and 3 bases from J, with 12 bases in between. Germline V gene sequence: CDR1 LGHNA, CDR2 YNFKEQ. The CDR3 extends over 14 amino acids. CDR3 in DNA: TGTGCCAGCAGCCAGACGAGGTTTAACTACGAGCAGTACTTC. This encodes CASSQTRFNYEQYF.